The 27 T cell receptor beta chains reported below all come from one sample, sequenced in a study of blood T cell repertoires in COVID-19 (dated by TCRdb to 2018 to 2021). The library was produced with the immunoSEQ multiplex PCR assay. TCRdb took over this immuneACCESS table, retaining in-frame rearrangements with V and J assigned. Such tables are incomplete; in checked studies, under half of the missing clones stem from an unresolved V gene, and the remainder is unexplained. The sample table records about 100,000 clones; about 90% of these occur just once. Approximately 7.3% of the sample comes from the top ten. The sample comprised peripheral blood. These receptors originate from a man aged 25-40 years in a cohort sampled during active COVID-19.

This chain connects TRBV18 to TRBJ1-1; 11 bases are shared with TRBD1. V lost 3 bases, J lost 3 bases, and 15 bases stayed unmatched. The CDR3 loop spans 19 amino acids. The germline CDR1 and CDR2 sequences are KGHSH and LQKENI. The CDR3 here is CASSPRDPGQGDPHTEAFF. The CDR3 bases are TGTGCCAGCTCACCTCGTGATCCGGGACAGGGGGACCCCCACACTGAAGCTTTCTTT.

This clone was counted a single time. The CDR3 spells CASSPNRPTEAFF. DNA for the CDR3: TGTGCCAGCAGCCCTAACCGCCCCACTGAAGCTTTCTTT. This sequence joins TRBV9 and TRBJ1-1; D unclear. CDR1 is SGDLS and CDR2 is YYNGEE in the germline V gene. V was pared by 4 bases and J by 4 bases, with 11 bases between. This CDR3 is 13 amino acids long.

The V gene is TRBV7-2, the J gene TRBJ2-1; perhaps TRBD1 as D (6 bases). With 2 bases removed from V and 5 bases from J, the gap between germline ends came to 16 bases. Looked up from germline, CDR1 is SGHTA and CDR2 is FQGNSA. The CDR3 extends over 16 amino acids. CDR3 sequence (DNA): TGTGCCAGCAGCTTATACAGGGATGGGGTTAACAATGAGCAGTTCTTC. Translation gives CASSLYRDGVNNEQFF.

The CDR3: CASSLASASGKYTDTQYF. CDR3 DNA sequence: TGCGCCAGCAGCTTGGCCTCTGCTAGCGGGAAATACACAGATACGCAGTATTTT. The chain couples TRBV5-1 to TRBJ2-3; 9 nucleotides agree with TRBD2. Looked up from germline, CDR1 is SGHRS and CDR2 is YFSETQ. Unmatched junction bases numbered 10, after V lost 0 bases and J lost 2 bases. The CDR3 is 18 residues long.

The CDR3 coding sequence is TGTGCCATCACGGGTAAAGTCGCTAACTATGGCTACACCTTC. Translating gives CAITGKVANYGYTF. V usage is TRBV10-3 and J usage is TRBJ1-2; the D is unclear. Germline V gene lookup returns CDR1 ENHRY and CDR2 SYGVKD. V was clipped by 7 bases and J by 0 bases, with 12 bases between them. This CDR3 contains 14 residues.

This sequence joins TRBV5-6 and TRBJ1-1; weak D call: TRBD1 (6 bases). This CDR3 contains 17 residues. V was pared by 4 bases and J by 2 bases, with 21 bases between. Germline V gene data show CDR1 as SGHDT and CDR2 as YYEEEE. This CDR3 is CASSRVSWGPLNTEAFF. The CDR3 nucleotides are TGTGCCAGCAGCCGGGTTAGTTGGGGGCCCCTAAACACTGAAGCTTTCTTT. Looking up the rest from reference TRBV5-6 and TRBJ1-1 gives the full variable domain: DAGVTQSPTHLIKTRGQQVTLRCSPKSGHDTVSWYQQALGQGPQFIFQYYEEEERQRGNFPDRFSGHQFPNYSSELNVNALLLGDSALYLCASSRVSWGPLNTEAFFGQGTRLTVV.

This clone was counted only a few times. CDR3 amino acids: CASSFEGYEQYF. The CDR3 region has the DNA TGTGCCAGCAGTTTTGAGGGCTACGAGCAGTACTTC. The rearrangement uses TRBV12-3 or TRBV12-4 and TRBJ2-7; possible D gene TRBD2, 5 bases. V was trimmed by 3 bases and J by 3 bases, leaving 6 bases between them. This CDR3 has 12 residues.

The V gene is TRBV29-1, the J gene TRBJ2-3, with TRBD2 identical over 9 bases. The V segment lost 6 bases and the J segment 5 bases; nucleotides outside the gene matches: 9. CDR1 is SQVTM and CDR2 is ANQGSEA in the germline V gene. The CDR3 has 14 amino acids. As DNA, the CDR3 is TGCAGCGTCTCCAGACTAGCGGAAATAGATACGCAGTATTTT. Translation: CSVSRLAEIDTQYF.

The chain recombines TRBV5-8 with TRBJ1-4; possibly TRBD1 for D (5 bases). V lost 4 bases, J lost 8 bases, and 12 bases lay in between. Germline CDR1 SGHTS, CDR2 YDEGEE. CDR3 length: 13 amino acids. CDR3 amino acids: CASSIGKGEKLFF. The CDR3 nucleotides read TGTGCCAGCAGCATTGGGAAGGGGGAAAAACTGTTTTTT.

This sequence joins TRBV5-1 and TRBJ2-1; perhaps TRBD1 as D (5 bases). V gave up 0 bases and J gave up 6 bases, with 7 bases separating them. Germline V gene lookup returns CDR1 SGHRS and CDR2 YFSETQ. This CDR3 is 13 amino acids long. The CDR3 DNA sequence: TGCGCCAGCAGCTTGGGGACAACCAATGAGCAGTTCTTC. Its protein is CASSLGTTNEQFF.

The V call is TRBV12-5, the J call TRBJ1-3, with D unresolved. This CDR3 contains 12 residues. V lost 3 bases and J 4 bases, leaving 4 bases between the germline ends. The V gene's germline CDR1 is LGHNT and CDR2 FRNRAP. The DNA for the CDR3 is TGTGCTAGTGGTTTCGGGGGAAACACCATATATTTT. It codes for CASGFGGNTIYF. The variable domain in full, with the rest retrieved from reference TRBV12-5 and TRBJ1-3, is DARVTQTPRHKVTEMGQEVTMRCQPILGHNTVFWYRQTMMQGLELLAYFRNRAPLDDSGMPKDRFSAEMPDATLATLKIQPSEPRDSAVYFCASGFGGNTIYFGEGSWLTVV.

This chain's CDR3 is CATTINYGYTF. The CDR3 DNA is TGTGCCACCACTATTAACTATGGCTACACCTTC. The rearrangement uses TRBV15 and TRBJ1-2; D is uncertain. The CDR3 totals 11 residues. Trimming removed 7 bases at V and 1 base at J, with 4 bases between. Germline V gene data show CDR1 as LNHNV and CDR2 as YYDKDF (reference sequence).

This clone was detected once. The genes are TRBV2 and TRBJ1-2; 9 positions match TRBD1. Germline trimming cut 9 bases from V and 3 bases from J; bases unmatched to any gene: 5. CDR3 size: 13 residues. The germline gives CDR1 SNHLY, CDR2 FYNNEI. The CDR3 bases are TGTGCCAGGACAGGGGGGCGGGACTATGGCTACACCTTC. Its translation is CARTGGRDYGYTF.

This clone was counted once. The chain uses TRBV9 and TRBJ2-2, with 14 bases lining up with TRBD2. The length of the CDR3 is 17 residues. J was trimmed by 8 bases and V by 4 bases; bases with no gene match: 10. Germline-derived CDR1 and CDR2 are SGDLS and YYNGEE. The CDR3 DNA follows: TGTGCCAGCAGCTCTCATTCCGGGACTAGCGGGGGAGGGGAGCTGTTTTTT. Protein sequence: CASSSHSGTSGGGELFF. Complete variable domain (other parts from reference TRBV9 and TRBJ2-2): DSGVTQTPKHLITATGQRVTLRCSPRSGDLSVYWYQQSLDQGLQFLIQYYNGEERAKGNILERFSAQQFPDLHSELNLSSLELGDSALYFCASSSHSGTSGGGELFFGEGSRLTVL.

The chain combines TRBV27 with TRBJ1-1, with 9 bases fitting TRBD1. J was trimmed by 1 base and V by 3 bases; bases with no gene match: 0. Germline CDR1 MNHEY, CDR2 SMNVEV (reference sequence). The CDR3 totals 14 residues. CDR3: CASSLGQGNTEAFF. The CDR3 region has the DNA TGTGCCAGCAGTTTGGGACAGGGGAACACTGAAGCTTTCTTT.

The chain links TRBV7-9 to TRBJ2-7; D is undetermined. From germline, CDR1 is SEHNR and CDR2 FQNEAQ (reference sequence). The CDR3 has 14 residues. Trimming shortened V by 5 bases and J by 4 bases, and 15 bases separated the two germline ends. The CDR3 loop reads CASSPQPPRYEQYF. As DNA, the CDR3 is TGTGCCAGCAGCCCCCAACCTCCGCGGTACGAGCAGTACTTC.

V gene TRBV10-3 combines with J gene TRBJ2-5; 10 bases map to TRBD1. Germline V gene lookup returns CDR1 ENHRY and CDR2 SYGVKD. V dropped 3 bases and J dropped 9; count of bases not matched to a gene: 7. The CDR3 is 14 amino acids. CDR3 amino acids: CAISEPGQGMPQYF. The CDR3 DNA sequence: TGTGCCATCAGTGAACCGGGACAGGGGATGCCCCAGTACTTC.

This chain joins TRBV7-3 and TRBJ2-3; tentative D call: TRBD2 (7 bases). Trimming removed 1 base at V and 1 base at J, with 15 bases between. This CDR3 has 17 residues. Germline V gene sequence: CDR1 SGHTA, CDR2 FQGTGA. CDR3 in DNA: TGTGCCAGCAGCTTAAGGCAGGGAGGGGGAGGCACAGATACGCAGTATTTT. This gives the protein CASSLRQGGGGTDTQYF.

The CDR3 sequence is CARSGGGSGNTIYF. For the CDR3, the DNA is TGTGCCAGGTCTGGGGGGGGCTCGGGAAACACCATATATTTT. The chain is built from TRBV5-7 and TRBJ1-3; D possibly corresponds to TRBD1 (6 bases). TRBV5-7 qualifies as an ORF whose function is uncertain. CDR3 size: 14 residues. V was clipped by 8 bases and J by 4 bases, with 16 bases between them.

V is TRBV29-1 and J is TRBJ1-6, with no clear D. The ends were cut back, 4 bases at V and 10 bases at J, with 14 bases in the middle. From germline, CDR1 is SQVTM and CDR2 ANQGSEA. This CDR3 has 13 amino acids. The CDR3 loop is CSVGSAEGSPLHF. The DNA for the CDR3 is TGCAGCGTTGGATCGGCCGAGGGATCACCCCTCCACTTT.

The gene calls are TRBV6-5 and TRBJ2-7; 7 bases fit TRBD1. V lost 1 base, J lost 12 bases, and 12 bases stayed unmatched. The CDR3 spans 14 residues. The germline CDR1 and CDR2 sequences are MNHEY and SVGAGI. CDR3 nucleotides: TGTGCCAGCAGTTACTACCTCCGGGACAGTTTATTGTACTTC. This codes for CASSYYLRDSLLYF.

The rearrangement uses TRBV30 and TRBJ1-2, with TRBD1 as a possible D gene (5 bases). CDR3 size: 13 residues. Germline CDR1 and CDR2: GTSNPN and SVGIG (reference sequence). V was trimmed by 2 bases and J by 7 bases, leaving 14 bases between them. The CDR3 DNA reads as TGTGCCTGGAGTCTTAAATATAGGGGTGGCTACACCTTC. This sequence encodes CAWSLKYRGGYTF.

The chain couples TRBV20-1 to TRBJ2-5; a possible D gene is TRBD2 (5 bases). Germline V gene lookup returns CDR1 DFQATT and CDR2 SNEGSKA (reference sequence). Trimming took off 3 bases at V and 5 bases at J, with 13 bases between the two ends. CDR3 size: 13 residues. The CDR3 is CSASQTIRETQYF. The CDR3 bases are TGCAGTGCTAGTCAGACTATCCGGGAGACCCAGTACTTC.

The chain combines TRBV7-2 with TRBJ2-3, with a weak D call TRBD2 (6 bases). Trimming removed 4 bases from V and 5 bases from J, with 7 bases in between. Germline V lookup: CDR1 SGHTA, CDR2 FQGNSA. The CDR3 has 12 amino acids. CDR3 protein: CASSSSEDTQYF. The CDR3 region has the DNA TGTGCCAGCAGCTCTAGCGAAGATACGCAGTATTTT.

The chain joins TRBV24-1 to TRBJ2-3; 12 bases are shared with TRBD2. CDR1 is KGHDR, CDR2 SFDVKD, per germline. CDR3 length: 14 residues. The junction had 5 bases not matched to a gene; V was cut back by 10 bases and J by 4 bases. CDR3 in amino acids: CATSSGGAADTQYF. As DNA, the CDR3 is TGTGCCACTTCTAGCGGGGGGGCCGCAGATACGCAGTATTTT.

The chain combines TRBV19 with TRBJ1-1; 7 positions agree with TRBD1. V shed 7 bases, J shed 4 bases, and the junction held 18 bases outside the gene matches. This CDR3 has 17 residues. Per the germline V gene, CDR1 is LNHDA and CDR2 is SQIVND (reference sequence). This CDR3 is CASTKRQGVSGGTEAFF. The CDR3 DNA reads as TGTGCCAGTACCAAACGACAGGGCGTCTCAGGGGGCACTGAAGCTTTCTTT. Combining the CDR3 with reference TRBV19 and TRBJ1-1 gives the whole variable domain DGGITQSPKYLFRKEGQNVTLSCEQNLNHDAMYWYRQDPGQGLRLIYYSQIVNDFQKGDIAEGYSVSREKKESFPLTVTSAQKNPTAFYLCASTKRQGVSGGTEAFFGQGTRLTVV.

This clone was counted only a few times. The chain carries TRBV4-3 and TRBJ2-3; 7 nucleotides match TRBD2. The CDR3 loop spans 15 amino acids. The ends lost 1 base at V and 4 bases at J; junction bases unmatched: 5. The V gene's germline CDR1 is LGHNA and CDR2 YSLEER. The CDR3 region has the DNA TGCGCCAGCAGCCAAGGGTGGGGGGGTGCAGATACGCAGTATTTT. This encodes CASSQGWGGADTQYF.